Detailed here is one T cell receptor beta chain. Under the authors' procedure: Cell counts per sample came from amplifying reference gene primers. Only in-frame clones appear in the TCRdb table, and some are missing; sequencing was by immunoSEQ multiplex PCR. That table furnishes V, J and clone size, whereas the DNA furnished D and trimming. The sample holds 80,000 or so clones, about 92% seen once. This specimen comes from a study of blood T cell repertoires in COVID-19. Study overall: Some COVID-19 samples were acute and others convalescent; all came from the United States, Italy and Spain. Nucleic acid was either cDNA or gDNA, and it came from T cells, B-cell-depleted T cells, or PBMCs.

With 2 bases removed from V and 7 bases from J, the gap between germline ends came to 20 bases. Germline CDR1 reads KGHSH; CDR2 reads LQKENI. This CDR3 spans 16 amino acids. The J gene is TRBJ1-1, the V gene TRBV18; the D gene is possibly TRBD1 (6 bases). Sequences were obtained from peripheral blood. The TCR sequence derives from a woman aged 45 to 65 in a cohort sampled during active COVID-19. The CDR3: CASSPATTGKTSEAFF. The CDR3 DNA reads as TGTGCCAGCTCACCAGCTACAACAGGGAAAACTAGTGAAGCTTTCTTT.